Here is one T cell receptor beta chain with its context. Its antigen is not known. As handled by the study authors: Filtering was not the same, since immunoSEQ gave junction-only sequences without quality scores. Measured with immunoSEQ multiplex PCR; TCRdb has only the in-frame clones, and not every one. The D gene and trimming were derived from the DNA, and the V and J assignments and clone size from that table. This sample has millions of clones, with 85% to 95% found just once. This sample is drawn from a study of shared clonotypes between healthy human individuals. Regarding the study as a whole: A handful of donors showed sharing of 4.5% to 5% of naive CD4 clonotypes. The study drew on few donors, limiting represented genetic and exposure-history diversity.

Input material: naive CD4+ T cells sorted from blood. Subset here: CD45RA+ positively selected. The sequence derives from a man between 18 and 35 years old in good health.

The CDR3 DNA follows: TGCGCCAGCAGCTTCGGACAGGGCCAGAATGAAAAACTGTTTTTT. Translation gives CASSFGQGQNEKLFF. The chain employs TRBV5-1 and TRBJ1-4; TRBD1 aligns across 8 bases. CDR3 size: 15 residues. V lost 2 bases to trimming and J lost 5 bases; unmatched junction nucleotides: 5. Germline CDR1 SGHRS, CDR2 YFSETQ. Supplemented by reference TRBV5-1 and TRBJ1-4, the full variable domain reads KAGVTQTPRYLIKTRGQQVTLSCSPISGHRSVSWYQQTPGQGLQFLFEYFSETQRNKGNFPGRFSGRQFSNSRSEMNVSTLELGDSALYLCASSFGQGQNEKLFFGSGTQLSVL.